This TCR beta chain was recorded in a study of T cells in Graves' hyperthyroidism and ophthalmopathy. This clonotype has a count of ten or more. The CDR3 regions of TCR beta were amplified from RNA transcripts. HTBI primers drove first-round RT-PCR of the TCR CDR3. From the multiplex PCR reads, TCRdb called clonotypes with MiXCR, one entry per CDR3 protein. The sample contains roughly 520,000 distinct CDR3 sequences, around 22% of which appear only once. The length of the CDR3 is 15 residues. Trimming at V came to 6 bases and at J to 0 bases, leaving 4 bases not matched to a gene. This TCR was sampled from a woman aged 25-40 years with Graves' ophthalmopathy. The specimen sequenced was blood. This sequence joins TRBV12-3 or TRBV12-4 and TRBJ2-2; 7 positions match TRBD1. CDR3 coding DNA: TGTGCCAGCAGCCGGACAGGTTCGAACACCGGGGAGCTGTTTTTT. Its protein product is CASSRTGSNTGELFF.